This T cell receptor beta chain emerged from a study of PD-1 blockade in classical Hodgkin lymphoma. Broader study findings: CD4+ TCR diversity, unlike CD8+, climbed significantly by C4D1.

CDR1 MNHEY and CDR2 SMNVEV come from the germline V gene (reference sequence). This CDR3 comprises 15 residues. The V and J ends lost 2 bases and 7 bases, in that order; junction bases with no gene match: 5. To note about this clone: Its specificity is not known.

Every patient experienced relapse after autologous stem cell transplantation, and brentuximab vedotin exposure varied. This table comes from immunoSEQ multiplex PCR, and its TCRdb copy is limited to in-frame clones, with some not included. The sample lists about 23,000 clones; around 69% were seen once. The J gene is TRBJ2-1, the V gene TRBV27, with 10 positions matching TRBD2. This clonotype was sampled from a human donor with classical Hodgkin lymphoma. Sequences were derived from peripheral blood mononuclear cells (PBMCs), sampled at baseline. The CDR3 DNA sequence: TGTGCCAGCAGTTTACGGGGACTAGCGTCAAATGAGCAGTTCTTC. Translating gives CASSLRGLASNEQFF.